Listed here are 3 T cell receptor beta chains from one sample, sequenced in a study of PD-1 blockade in classical Hodgkin lymphoma. The table came from immunoSEQ multiplex PCR; TCRdb's copy has only in-frame clones and leaves some out. The sample includes tens of thousands of clones, 85% to 95% seen only once; the top ten take approximately 8.1%. Autologous stem cell transplantation was followed by relapse in every patient, and brentuximab vedotin exposure varied. The source was peripheral blood mononuclear cells (PBMCs), collected at baseline. The origin of the receptors is a human donor with classical Hodgkin lymphoma.

This chain connects TRBV27 to TRBJ1-6; the D is unclear. Trimming took 6 bases from V and 5 from J, leaving 14 bases between them. CDR1 and CDR2 from the germline V gene are MNHEY and SMNVEV (reference sequence). This CDR3 is 15 amino acids long. The CDR3 nucleotides read TGTGCCAGCAGCCCCTCAAGGTCCCATAATTCACCCCTCCACTTT. This codes for CASSPSRSHNSPLHF.

The V and J genes are TRBV7-2 and TRBJ2-7; no reliable D call. V was shortened by 1 base and J by 3 bases, with 7 bases between the two germline ends. The germline gives CDR1 SGHTA, CDR2 FQGNSA. This CDR3 is 13 amino acids long. The CDR3 spells CASSLVINYEQYF. The CDR3 DNA reads TGTGCCAGCAGCTTAGTTATTAACTACGAGCAGTACTTC.

The chain recombines TRBV9 with TRBJ2-2, with D possibly being TRBD2 (5 bases). The CDR3 sequence is 14 residues long. CDR1 is SGDLS, CDR2 YYNGEE, per germline. The V end was cut by 2 bases, the J end by 7 bases, with 12 bases between. CDR3 in DNA: TGTGCCAGCAGCGTGAGTCGTGAGGGCGGGGAGCTGTTTTTT. It is translated as CASSVSREGGELFF. The whole variable domain, remainder taken from reference TRBV9 and TRBJ2-2, is DSGVTQTPKHLITATGQRVTLRCSPRSGDLSVYWYQQSLDQGLQFLIQYYNGEERAKGNILERFSAQQFPDLHSELNLSSLELGDSALYFCASSVSREGGELFFGEGSRLTVL.